The sequence of this TCR beta chain was determined in a study of shared clonotypes between healthy human individuals (dated by TCRdb to 2019 to 2021). For the study in its entirety: A couple of women and a few men aged 18 to 49 years were included in the cohort. Blood TCR repertoires of a handful of healthy adults were deeply sequenced to estimate repertoire size and the extent of clonotype sharing between individuals. Between about 0.85 and 10 billion PBMCs per donor were obtained by leukapheresis. Different laboratories and diverse techniques were used to prepare libraries and sequence TCR repertoires, to increase sequencing depth and limit assay-specific biases. For each donor, CD4 naive and CD4 memory were each run on three plates, CD8 naive on two plates, and CD8 memory on one plate.

Summary of the overall study and its limitations: Pairwise subsampling led to the expectation that sequencing depth would affect the degree of clonotype sharing among donors. Sharing across a handful of donors was observed for about 5% of naive CD4, 3.5% of naive CD8, roughly 2.4% of memory CD4, and about 0.38% of memory CD8 clonotypes. Rarefaction of sorted-subset datasets indicated incomplete sequencing despite the large sequencing depth. Sampling was limited to blood, and TCR repertoires in tissue likely differ from TCR repertoires in blood. Naive subsets generally had larger estimated clonotype richness than memory subsets. Higher generation probabilities were observed for clonotypes shared by all four sorted-subset donors than for non-shared clonotypes. Because the study included a small number of donors, the genetic and exposure-history diversity represented was limited.

Worth noting for this clone: Its antigen is still unknown. Per-nucleotide qualities are absent, and no much larger clonotype sits a single base away.

Healthy HIV-negative adults with no recently reported acute infections or vaccinations were included as donors. Every donor was a Caucasian adult living in Nashville, Tennessee, USA. CD4+ T cells were enriched by magnetic negative selection, after which naive cells were positively selected on CD45RA and the negative fraction was taken as the memory subset. Blood was collected by leukapheresis, and PBMCs were isolated by Ficoll-Histopaque density gradient centrifugation and then cryopreserved in liquid nitrogen vapor phase. Analytical flow cytometry was used to check the purity and quantity of each magnetically sorted T cell population. From each sorted fraction, genomic DNA was isolated and quantified by UV absorbance on a Nanodrop 2000c. Using the deep immunoSEQ assay, multiplex PCR amplified TCR CDR3 regions from genomic DNA. Extracted genomic DNA from each cell subset was spread evenly across all wells of several immunoSEQ 96-well plates, with each plate serving as a replicate. For sorted subsets, each replicate PCR was loaded with 200 to 250 ng genomic DNA, equivalent to about 30,000 T cell genomes. Purified libraries were measured with a Qubit 3.0 fluorometer, size-checked on a Bioanalyzer 2100, and measured again with the KAPA Library Quantification kit. Every immunoSEQ 96-well plate was sequenced on a separate single-read 150-cycle Illumina NextSeq 550 flow cell. The published analysis was carried out like this. Because only junctional sequences without quality scores were contained in the immunoSEQ output, filtering matching that applied to full-length reads could not be performed. Sequences were annotated with PyIR, a Python wrapper for IgBLAST v1.9, using IMGT germline references to assign V/J genes and CDR3. Reads with weak V/J assignments (E-value above 1e-6), missing CDR3, stop codons, out-of-frame junctions, or ambiguous translated residues were removed. V3J clonotypes were defined as sequences sharing an identical inferred V gene, J gene, and CDR3 amino acid sequence. Percentage overlap between repertoires was calculated by dividing the number of shared unique clonotypes by the size of the smaller repertoire. Richness of each repertoire was evaluated using RTK rarefaction, the Chao1 estimator, and Recon v2.1 estimates of unobserved clonotypes. Generation probabilities were computed with OLGA for all TCRbeta clonotypes obtained by the gDNA method from several donors. Not all clones reach the TCRdb copy of this immuneACCESS table, which keeps in-frame sequences only. Checked studies attribute under half of the gap to unresolved V genes and leave the rest unexplained. Clone size and V and J calls were adopted from that table, with D and trimming inferred from the DNA. The sample contains 2 million to 3 million clones, around 90% of them found a single time. In total, the top ten clones hold 0.13% to 0.15% of the sample.

Cut back by 5 bases and 2 bases, the V and J ends lie 15 bases apart. Via the germline V gene, CDR1 is SGHAT and CDR2 FQNNGV. The CDR3 contains 16 residues, cysteine and phenylalanine counted. CDR3 DNA is the only sequence kept; it has 48 bases, read in frame from the first base. This chain is built from TRBV11-2 and TRBJ1-4; tentative D gene TRBD1, with 6 bases matching. The sample was naive CD4+ T cells sorted from blood. In light of the paper, this sample's cell subset or site label describes: CD45RA+ positively selected. This sequence originates from a man aged 18 to 35 in good health. The sequenced DNA: TGTGCCAGCAGCCTAAGAAGTGGGGGCACTAATGAAAAACTGTTTTTT. This codes for CASSLRSGGTNEKLFF. Supplemented by the reference TRBV11-2 and TRBJ1-4 proteins around the CDR3, the complete variable domain is EAGVAQSPRYKIIEKRQSVAFWCNPISGHATLYWYQQILGQGPKLLIQFQNNGVVDDSQLPKDRFSAERLKGVDSTLKIQPAKLEDSAVYLCASSLRSGGTNEKLFFGSGTQLSVL.